This TCR beta chain comes out of a study of regulatory T cells in long-lasting Graves disease. In the study overall: The definition of persistent Graves' disease was over 5 years of antithyroid drugs with positive TSH receptor antibodies.

Time point reported: persistent/refractory GD, antithyroid drugs over 5 years with positive TRAb. The TCR library was made from RNA that had been extracted from PBMCs in TRIzol. The CDR3 is 15 amino acids. Between the trimmed V and J ends, which lost 4 bases and 2 bases, there was a span of 14 bases. CDR1 is MGHRA and CDR2 is YSYEKL in the germline V gene. Building of the TCR beta libraries involved iRepertoire HTBI primers and Arm-PCR of CDR3 regions. MiXCR was run by TCRdb on the multiplex PCR reads, yielding one entry per CDR3 protein. The sample carries 350,000 to 450,000 distinct CDR3 sequences, about 23% recorded once.

J is TRBJ2-5 and V is TRBV4-1; D unclear. Material: peripheral blood mononuclear cells (PBMCs), obtained when the disease was refractory, from a patient treated with antithyroid drugs. This clonotype was sampled from a woman in her forties with Graves disease. The CDR3 nucleotides are TGCGCCAGCAGCCCTTATTGGTGGAGACAAGAGACCCAGTACTTC. This codes for CASSPYWWRQETQYF.